This is a list of T cell receptor beta chains from one sample in a study of T cell responses to AZD1222 COVID-19 vaccine. Measured with immunoSEQ multiplex PCR; TCRdb has only the in-frame clones, and not every one. This table has approximately 88,000 clones, 90% appearing once. The sequencing used peripheral blood, collected 28 days after the second AZD1222 dose. The source of these receptors is an adult who received the AZD1222 COVID-19 vaccine. CDR3s include the opening cysteine and the closing phenylalanine or tryptophan. A D gene is named only where the DNA matches it firmly. Part of the rows lack a size; the others show once, few, many or a class for expanded clones.

TRBV7-6	-	-	TRBJ2-5	CASSSLPGSQDRRTQYF	TGTGCCAGCAGCTCTCTACCGGGATCCCAAGACAGGCGGACCCAGTACTTC
TRBV5-1	-	-	TRBJ2-3	CASGEPALDTQYF	TGCGCCAGCGGTGAGCCCGCCTTGGATACGCAGTATTTT
TRBV5-5	-	TRBD1	TRBJ2-2	CASSSDRGQDTGELFF	TGTGCCAGCAGCTCCGACAGGGGCCAGGACACCGGGGAGCTGTTTTTT
TRBV30	-	-	TRBJ1-1	CAWSVIAGAFF	TGTGCCTGGAGTGTAATAGCGGGGGCTTTCTTT
TRBV5-1	-	-	TRBJ1-6	CASSPAGVENSPLHF	TGCGCCAGCAGCCCGGCTGGTGTAGAGAATTCACCCCTCCACTTT
TRBV5-1	-	-	TRBJ1-2	CASSLGTENYGYTF	TGCGCCAGCAGCTTGGGGACAGAGAACTATGGCTACACCTTC
TRBV7-2	-	-	TRBJ1-4	CASSLYRAANEKLFF	TGTGCCAGCAGCTTGTACAGGGCTGCTAATGAAAAACTGTTTTTT
TRBV29-1	-	TRBD1	TRBJ2-7	CSVAGTVTYEQYF	TGCAGCGTCGCCGGGACAGTAACCTACGAGCAGTACTTC
TRBV29-1	-	TRBD1	TRBJ1-1	CSVGQGANTEAFF	TGCAGCGTTGGACAGGGGGCGAACACTGAAGCTTTCTTT
TRBV7-9	-	-	TRBJ1-6	CASSPGADSPLHF	TGTGCCAGCAGTCCCGGGGCCGATTCACCCCTCCACTTT
TRBV2	many	-	TRBJ1-5	CASQLREGENQPQHF	TGTGCCAGCCAGTTGAGAGAAGGGGAAAATCAGCCCCAGCATTTT
TRBV7-2	-	TRBD1	TRBJ1-5	CASSLYQGQGRDQPQHF	TGTGCCAGCAGCCTTTACCAGGGACAGGGGAGGGATCAGCCCCAGCATTTT
TRBV3-1/TRBV3-2	-	-	TRBJ2-1	CASSRPPEQFF	TGTGCCAGCAGCCGACCCCCTGAGCAGTTCTTC
TRBV7-2	-	TRBD2	TRBJ2-1	CASSLSGGYYNEQFF	TGTGCCAGCAGCTTAAGCGGGGGTTATTACAATGAGCAGTTCTTC
TRBV6-5	-	-	TRBJ1-3	CASRVGGEPGNTIYF	TGTGCCAGCAGAGTTGGGGGCGAACCTGGAAACACCATATATTTT
TRBV7-3	-	-	TRBJ2-2	CASSLNGGSNTGELFF	TGTGCCAGCAGCTTAAACGGGGGCTCCAACACCGGGGAGCTGTTTTTT
TRBV25-1	-	-	TRBJ1-4	CASSVTGVAKLFF	TGTGCCAGCAGCGTGACGGGAGTGGCAAAACTGTTTTTT
TRBV4-1	-	TRBD1	TRBJ2-7	CASSRGPGQGEEQYF	TGCGCCAGCAGCCGGGGGCCGGGACAGGGAGAGGAGCAGTACTTC
TRBV5-8	once	TRBD1	TRBJ1-5	CASSLGDRLNQPQHF	TGTGCCAGCAGCTTGGGGGACAGACTAAATCAGCCCCAGCATTTT
TRBV24-1	-	-	TRBJ2-3	CATSERTKSRTDTQYF	TGTGCCACCAGTGAAAGGACAAAATCTCGCACAGATACGCAGTATTTT
TRBV28	once	TRBD1	TRBJ2-1	CASSLRGQGDHNEQFF	TGTGCCAGCAGTTTACGGGGACAGGGCGACCACAATGAGCAGTTCTTC
TRBV24-1	-	TRBD1	TRBJ2-7	CATRPGTGNRNEQYF	TGTGCCACCAGGCCTGGGACAGGGAATAGGAACGAGCAGTACTTC
TRBV7-6	-	TRBD1	TRBJ1-6	CASSLGFRQGNNSPLHF	TGTGCCAGCAGCTTAGGGTTTCGACAGGGTAACAATTCACCCCTCCACTTT
TRBV27	once	-	TRBJ2-3	CASSSPMTSRDTQYF	TGTGCCAGCAGTTCTCCCATGACTAGTCGGGATACGCAGTATTTT
TRBV19	-	TRBD2	TRBJ2-3	CASSIIAGALTDTQYF	TGTGCCAGTAGTATTATAGCGGGGGCCCTCACAGATACGCAGTATTTT
TRBV19	-	-	TRBJ1-6	CASSIREENSPLHF	TGTGCCAGTAGTATCCGGGAGGAAAATTCACCCCTCCACTTT
TRBV3-1/TRBV3-2	-	TRBD1	TRBJ2-1	CASSPDRAYYNEQFF	TGTGCCAGCAGCCCGGACAGGGCCTATTACAATGAGCAGTTCTTC
TRBV2	-	TRBD1	TRBJ2-2	CASSEFAGGDTGELFF	TGTGCCAGCAGTGAATTTGCAGGGGGCGACACCGGGGAGCTGTTTTTT
TRBV19	-	TRBD1	TRBJ1-2	CASSIWGQDNYGYTF	TGTGCCAGTAGTATTTGGGGACAGGACAACTATGGCTACACCTTC
TRBV6-5	-	-	TRBJ1-4	CASSTGTHNEKLFF	TGTGCCAGCAGTACCGGGACCCATAATGAAAAACTGTTTTTT
TRBV9	-	-	TRBJ1-1	CASSPSGTTEAFF	TGTGCCAGCAGTCCTTCGGGGACCACTGAAGCTTTCTTT
TRBV7-2	-	TRBD2	TRBJ2-3	CASSVTSGGEGTQYF	TGTGCCAGCAGCGTGACTAGCGGGGGCGAGGGTACGCAGTATTTT
TRBV4-2	-	-	TRBJ1-6	CASSQGNTAAESPLHF	TGTGCCAGCAGCCAAGGAAACACCGCCGCCGAGTCACCCCTCCACTTT
TRBV28	-	-	TRBJ1-3	CASSSGNTIYF	TGTGCCAGCAGTTCTGGAAACACCATATATTTT
TRBV7-2	-	TRBD2	TRBJ2-1	CASSSGTSGKGEQFF	TGTGCCAGCAGCTCTGGGACTAGCGGTAAGGGAGAGCAGTTCTTC
TRBV2	-	TRBD1	TRBJ1-5	CASSAVTGRAQPQHF	TGTGCCAGCAGTGCGGTGACAGGGCGGGCTCAGCCCCAGCATTTT
TRBV30	-	-	TRBJ1-2	CAWSFAGLGDGYTF	TGTGCCTGGAGTTTTGCAGGGTTGGGGGATGGCTACACCTTC
TRBV15	-	TRBD2	TRBJ2-1	CATSRGAGERGDLRNEQFF	TGTGCCACCAGCAGAGGGGCAGGGGAGCGGGGGGACCTCCGGAATGAGCAGTTCTTC
TRBV10-3	-	TRBD2	TRBJ2-5	CAISEASGGPNQETQYF	TGTGCCATCAGTGAAGCTAGCGGGGGGCCAAACCAAGAGACCCAGTACTTC
TRBV3-1/TRBV3-2	-	TRBD2	TRBJ2-1	CASSQDVAGGSNEQFF	TGTGCCAGCAGCCAAGATGTGGCGGGGGGGAGCAATGAGCAGTTCTTC
TRBV7-2	-	TRBD1	TRBJ1-4	CASSTQGATNEKLFF	TGTGCCAGCAGCACGCAGGGGGCAACTAATGAAAAACTGTTTTTT
TRBV28	few	TRBD1	TRBJ2-3	CASSSWGTANTDTQYF	TGTGCCAGCAGCTCATGGGGGACAGCGAACACAGATACGCAGTATTTT
TRBV6-6	-	TRBD1	TRBJ2-7	CASSYSQGQGAYEQYF	TGTGCCAGCAGTTACTCTCAGGGACAGGGGGCCTACGAGCAGTACTTC
TRBV10-3	-	-	TRBJ1-2	CAISAGESYGYTF	TGTGCCATCAGTGCAGGGGAATCCTATGGCTACACCTTC
TRBV10-2	-	TRBD1	TRBJ2-4	CASSARQGRNIQYF	TGCGCCAGCAGTGCCCGACAGGGCAGAAACATTCAGTACTTC
TRBV28	-	-	TRBJ2-1	CASTLRGSYNEQFF	TGTGCCAGCACCCTGCGGGGATCCTACAATGAGCAGTTCTTC
TRBV9	-	-	TRBJ1-2	CASSVGGYYGYTF	TGTGCCAGCAGCGTAGGGGGCTACTATGGCTACACCTTC
TRBV12-3/TRBV12-4	-	-	TRBJ1-5	CASSVGHQPQHF	TGTGCCAGCAGTGTGGGGCATCAGCCCCAGCATTTT
TRBV9	-	TRBD2	TRBJ2-7	CASSDGLAGTSVEQYF	TGTGCCAGCAGCGACGGACTAGCGGGGACATCGGTGGAGCAGTACTTC
TRBV9	-	TRBD2	TRBJ2-2	CASSVAGAGEVTGELFF	TGTGCCAGCAGCGTAGCCGGAGCGGGGGAGGTCACCGGGGAGCTGTTTTTT
TRBV19	few	-	TRBJ1-2	CASRPTGRGGYTF	TGTGCCAGTAGGCCCACAGGGCGAGGCGGCTACACCTTC
TRBV12-3/TRBV12-4	-	-	TRBJ1-4	CASSLQGRMFF	TGTGCCAGCAGTTTGCAAGGGAGGATGTTTTTT
TRBV7-8	-	TRBD1	TRBJ1-1	CASSSRTGLFTGTEAFF	TGTGCCAGCAGCTCCCGGACAGGCCTCTTTACGGGCACTGAAGCTTTCTTT
TRBV7-2	-	TRBD2	TRBJ2-3	CASSPPSGGFTDTQYF	TGTGCCAGCAGCCCCCCTAGCGGGGGATTCACAGATACGCAGTATTTT
TRBV9	-	TRBD1	TRBJ2-7	CASSVGPRDSSEQYF	TGTGCCAGCAGCGTAGGTCCCCGGGACAGTTCCGAGCAGTACTTC